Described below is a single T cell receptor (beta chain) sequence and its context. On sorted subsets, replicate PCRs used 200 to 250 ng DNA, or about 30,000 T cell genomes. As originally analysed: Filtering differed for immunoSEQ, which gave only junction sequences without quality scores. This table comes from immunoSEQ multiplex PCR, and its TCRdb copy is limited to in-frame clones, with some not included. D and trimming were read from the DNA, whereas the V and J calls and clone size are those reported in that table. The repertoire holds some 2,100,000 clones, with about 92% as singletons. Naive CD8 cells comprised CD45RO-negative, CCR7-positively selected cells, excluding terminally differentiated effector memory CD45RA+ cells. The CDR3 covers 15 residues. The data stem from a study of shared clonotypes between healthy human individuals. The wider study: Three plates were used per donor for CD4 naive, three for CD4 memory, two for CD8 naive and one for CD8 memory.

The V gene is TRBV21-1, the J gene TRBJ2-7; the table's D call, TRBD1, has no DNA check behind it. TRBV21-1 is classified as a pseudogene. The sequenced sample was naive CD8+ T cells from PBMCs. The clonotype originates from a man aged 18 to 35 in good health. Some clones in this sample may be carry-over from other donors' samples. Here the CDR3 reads CASSARSRGLGEQYF. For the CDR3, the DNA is TGTGCCAGCAGCGCCCGGTCGAGGGGGCTGGGGGAGCAGTACTTC.